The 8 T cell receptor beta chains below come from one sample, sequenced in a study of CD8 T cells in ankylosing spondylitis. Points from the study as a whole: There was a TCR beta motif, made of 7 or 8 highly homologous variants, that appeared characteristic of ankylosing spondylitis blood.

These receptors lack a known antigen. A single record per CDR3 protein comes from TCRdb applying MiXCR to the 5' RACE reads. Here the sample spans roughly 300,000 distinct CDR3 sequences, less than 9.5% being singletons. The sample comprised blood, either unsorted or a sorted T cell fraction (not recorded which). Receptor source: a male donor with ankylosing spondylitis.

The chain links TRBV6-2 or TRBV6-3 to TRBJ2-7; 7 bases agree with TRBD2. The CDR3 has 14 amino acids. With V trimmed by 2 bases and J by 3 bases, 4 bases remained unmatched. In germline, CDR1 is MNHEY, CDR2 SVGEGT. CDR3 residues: CASSYRDYDYEQYF. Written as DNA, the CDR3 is TGTGCCAGCAGTTACCGGGACTACGACTACGAGCAGTACTTC.

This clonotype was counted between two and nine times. CDR3 sequence: CASSLRLGTSGRNEQFF. The CDR3 nucleotides are TGTGCCAGCAGCTTACGGCTGGGCACTAGCGGTCGGAATGAGCAGTTCTTC. This chain connects TRBV7-8 to TRBJ2-1; TRBD2 matches at 8 bases. CDR3 length: 17 amino acids. V was pared by 2 bases and J by 7 bases, with 13 bases of the junction left unmatched. CDR1 SGHVS and CDR2 FQNEAQ come from the germline V gene.

Written as DNA, the CDR3 is TGTGCCAGCAGTTCCTGGGGTGCTAGCGGGATTTTGCCCCACAATGAGCAGTTCTTC. Amino acid sequence: CASSSWGASGILPHNEQFF. This sequence joins TRBV12-3 or TRBV12-4 and TRBJ2-1; 9 nucleotides agree with TRBD2. The CDR3 contains 19 residues. V gave up 4 bases and J gave up 5 bases; unmatched junction bases: 18.

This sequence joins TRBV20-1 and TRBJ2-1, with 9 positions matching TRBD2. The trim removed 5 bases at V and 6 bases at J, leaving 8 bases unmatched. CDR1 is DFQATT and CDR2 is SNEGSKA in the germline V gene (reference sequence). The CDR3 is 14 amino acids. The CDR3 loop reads CSASLAGSSNEQFF. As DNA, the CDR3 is TGCAGTGCTTCCCTAGCGGGAAGCAGCAATGAGCAGTTCTTC.

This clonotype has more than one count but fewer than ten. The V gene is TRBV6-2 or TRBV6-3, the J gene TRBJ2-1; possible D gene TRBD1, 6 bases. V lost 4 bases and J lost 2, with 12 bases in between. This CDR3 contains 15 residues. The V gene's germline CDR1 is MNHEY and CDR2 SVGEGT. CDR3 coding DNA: TGTGCCAGCAGTTCCCTGACAGGACCCTACAATGAGCAGTTCTTC. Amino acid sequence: CASSSLTGPYNEQFF.

The CDR3 nucleotides read TGTGCCAGCAGCCCGGGACTCAAGCAGGAGACCCAGTACTTC. Protein sequence: CASSPGLKQETQYF. This chain joins TRBV12-3 or TRBV12-4 and TRBJ2-5; possible D gene TRBD2, 6 bases. V lost 6 bases, J lost 5 bases, and 16 bases lay in between. This CDR3 has 14 amino acids.

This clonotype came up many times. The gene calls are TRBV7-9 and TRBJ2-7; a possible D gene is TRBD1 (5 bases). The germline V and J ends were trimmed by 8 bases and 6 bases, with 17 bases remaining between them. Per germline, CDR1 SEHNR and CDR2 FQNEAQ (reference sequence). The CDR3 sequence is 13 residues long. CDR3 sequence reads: CASRTSGAAEQYF. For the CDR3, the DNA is TGTGCCAGCCGTACCAGTGGGGCGGCCGAGCAGTACTTC.

CDR3 bases: TGTGCCAGCAGCTTAGGTGCGGGAGTCTACGAGCAGTACTTC. Protein sequence: CASSLGAGVYEQYF. The genes are TRBV7-2 and TRBJ2-7, with 7 bases fitting TRBD2. CDR1 is SGHTA and CDR2 is FQGNSA in the germline V gene. After removal of 1 base from V and 3 bases from J, the junction contained 3 bases not matched to a gene. The CDR3 has 14 amino acids.